A selection of T cell receptor beta chains follows, all from one sample in a study of CD8 T cells in ankylosing spondylitis. TCRdb called the 5' RACE reads again in MiXCR, with one record for every CDR3 protein. The table includes about 150,000 distinct CDR3 sequences, roughly 44% detected once. Material for sequencing was synovial fluid, either unsorted or a sorted T cell fraction (not recorded which). The receptor set was obtained from a male donor with ankylosing spondylitis. Both conserved end residues are part of each CDR3. Fields, in order: clone size, D gene, J gene, V gene, CDR3 DNA, CDR3 protein. The D gene is left open where the match is weak. Only part of the rows carry a size: once, few, many, or a class if the clone is expanded.

size: few
D: NA
J: TRBJ2-2
V: TRBV15
DNA: TGTGCCACCAGCAGAGAGGGTTGGGACACCGGGGAGCTGTTTTTT
CDR3: CATSREGWDTGELFF

size: NA
D: TRBD2
J: TRBJ2-1
V: TRBV19
DNA: TGTGCCAGTACCATCCTCCCTAGCGGGACCCATTACTCCTACAATGAGCAGTTCTTC
CDR3: CASTILPSGTHYSYNEQFF

size: NA
D: TRBD1
J: TRBJ1-4
V: TRBV7-9
DNA: TGTGCCAGCAGCTTTCGGACCGGGACAGGCCTCAATGAAAAACTGTTTTTT
CDR3: CASSFRTGTGLNEKLFF

size: NA
D: TRBD1
J: TRBJ2-2
V: TRBV12-3/TRBV12-4
DNA: TGTGCCAGCAGTTTGACAGGGTTTGACACCGGGGAGCTGTTTTTT
CDR3: CASSLTGFDTGELFF

size: NA
D: NA
J: TRBJ1-1
V: TRBV28
DNA: TGTGCCAGCAGTCCCCCCAGGTCTGAGTGCACTGAAGCTTTCTTT
CDR3: CASSPPRSECTEAFF

size: NA
D: NA
J: TRBJ2-7
V: TRBV6-1
DNA: TGTGCCAGCAGTGGGGAACAGGGTACTTCGGACGAGCAGTACTTC
CDR3: CASSGEQGTSDEQYF

size: few
D: TRBD1
J: TRBJ1-4
V: TRBV7-8
DNA: TGTGCCAGCAGCCGACACGGACAGGAGAAAGCAACTAATGAAAAACTGTTTTTT
CDR3: CASSRHGQEKATNEKLFF

size: NA
D: NA
J: TRBJ1-2
V: TRBV2
DNA: TGTGCCAGGGGGGCGCTTGGCTACACCTTC
CDR3: CARGALGYTF

size: NA
D: TRBD2
J: TRBJ2-3
V: TRBV28
DNA: TGTGCCAGCAGTCCTGGCAGGGAGAGGACTAGCGGGATCACAGATACGCAGTATTTT
CDR3: CASSPGRERTSGITDTQYF

size: NA
D: TRBD2
J: TRBJ2-3
V: TRBV10-2
DNA: TGCGCCAGCATGCGGGGGAACACAGATACGCAGTATTTT
CDR3: CASMRGNTDTQYF

size: NA
D: TRBD2
J: TRBJ2-3
V: TRBV9
DNA: TGTGCCAGCAGCGTAGGGGCTAGCGGGGGGGTTGAGACGCAGTATTTT
CDR3: CASSVGASGGVETQYF

size: few
D: NA
J: TRBJ2-1
V: TRBV12-3/TRBV12-4
DNA: TGTGCCAGCAGTTCCGTAAATTACAATGAGCAGTTCTTC
CDR3: CASSSVNYNEQFF

size: NA
D: NA
J: TRBJ2-1
V: TRBV28
DNA: TGTGCCAGCAGTTTACCTCGGGACAGCGGGAATGAGCAGTTCTTC
CDR3: CASSLPRDSGNEQFF

size: few
D: NA
J: TRBJ2-7
V: TRBV3-1
DNA: TGTGCCAGCAGCCACGTAAGTTCAGGTTCCCTTGAGCAGTACTTC
CDR3: CASSHVSSGSLEQYF

size: few
D: TRBD1
J: TRBJ1-2
V: TRBV4-2
DNA: TGTGCCAGCAGCCAAGTCTGGACAGGGGAGGGTGGCTATGGCTACACCTTC
CDR3: CASSQVWTGEGGYGYTF

size: few
D: TRBD1
J: TRBJ1-4
V: TRBV12-3/TRBV12-4
DNA: TGTGCCAGCACCTCAGGGGGCAAGGAGGAAAAACTGTTTTTT
CDR3: CASTSGGKEEKLFF

size: NA
D: TRBD1
J: TRBJ1-1
V: TRBV6-1
DNA: TGTGCCAGCAGTCCCCCACAGGGGGCTAGAGAAACTGAAGCTTTCTTT
CDR3: CASSPPQGARETEAFF

size: few
D: NA
J: TRBJ2-1
V: TRBV10-3
DNA: TGTGCCATCAGTGAATCTGATACGAGGTACAATGAGCAGTTCTTC
CDR3: CAISESDTRYNEQFF

size: many
D: TRBD2
J: TRBJ2-1
V: TRBV20-1
DNA: TGCAGTGCTAGAGGAGAAGTTACTAGCGGGAGGCCCCCCCACCCCAATGAGCAGTTCTTC
CDR3: CSARGEVTSGRPPHPNEQFF

size: few
D: TRBD1
J: TRBJ2-6
V: TRBV7-8
DNA: TGTGCCAGCAGCTTGGTTACAGGGGAGAGCTCTGGGGCCAACGTCCTGACTTTC
CDR3: CASSLVTGESSGANVLTF

size: few
D: NA
J: TRBJ2-1
V: TRBV4-1
DNA: TGCGCCAGCAGCCAAGATGGGCGAACCTACAATGAGCAGTTCTTC
CDR3: CASSQDGRTYNEQFF

size: once
D: TRBD2
J: TRBJ2-2
V: TRBV6-5
DNA: TGTGCCAGCAGTTCTCGTGGATCTAGCGGAGCGAACACCGGGGAGCTGTTTTTT
CDR3: CASSSRGSSGANTGELFF

size: many
D: NA
J: TRBJ2-7
V: TRBV7-8
DNA: TGTGCCAGCAGCTTAGCGCCAGGACAGTCCTACGAGCAGTACTTC
CDR3: CASSLAPGQSYEQYF

size: few
D: TRBD1
J: TRBJ2-7
V: TRBV20-1
DNA: TGCAGTGCTAGAGATCAGAGACAGGGAGATTACTACGAGCAGTACTTC
CDR3: CSARDQRQGDYYEQYF

size: NA
D: TRBD1
J: TRBJ2-1
V: TRBV20-1
DNA: TGCAGTGCTCTCCGGGACAGGGAATTCTTC
CDR3: CSALRDREFF

size: NA
D: TRBD2
J: TRBJ2-1
V: TRBV7-2
DNA: TGTGCCAGCAGCTCTGTAGCGGGGGGTCACAATGAGCAGTTCTTC
CDR3: CASSSVAGGHNEQFF

size: NA
D: NA
J: TRBJ2-3
V: TRBV18
DNA: TGTGCCAGCTCACTCGGGACCATCCATACGCAGTATTTT
CDR3: CASSLGTIHTQYF

size: few
D: NA
J: TRBJ2-1
V: TRBV7-4
DNA: TGTGCCAGCAGCCCGAGGAGGGACGGAGAGACCTACAATGAGCAGTTCTTC
CDR3: CASSPRRDGETYNEQFF

size: few
D: NA
J: TRBJ1-1
V: TRBV16
DNA: TGTGCCAGCACCAGAGACGGGTCTATGAACACTGAAGCTTTCTTT
CDR3: CASTRDGSMNTEAFF

size: once
D: TRBD2
J: TRBJ2-5
V: TRBV11-2
DNA: TGTGCCAGCAGCTTAGATCCGGGACTACTGGACGAGACCCAGTACTTC
CDR3: CASSLDPGLLDETQYF

size: few
D: NA
J: TRBJ1-2
V: TRBV7-9
DNA: TGTGCCAGCAGACCAGGGCCTCCCTCCTATGGCTACACCTTC
CDR3: CASRPGPPSYGYTF

size: NA
D: NA
J: TRBJ2-1
V: TRBV7-8
DNA: NA
CDR3: CASSFLWDREEFF

size: few
D: TRBD2
J: TRBJ2-1
V: TRBV13
DNA: TGTGCCAGCAGCTGGGGGACTAGCCGTGAGCAGTTCTTC
CDR3: CASSWGTSREQFF

size: NA
D: TRBD2
J: TRBJ2-3
V: TRBV3-1
DNA: TGTGCCAGCAGCCATGTAGGACTAGCGGGAGCAACAGATACGCAGTATTTT
CDR3: CASSHVGLAGATDTQYF

size: NA
D: NA
J: TRBJ1-1
V: TRBV4-3
DNA: TGCGCCAGCAGCCGCCCGGGCCACAACACTGAAGCTTTCTTT
CDR3: CASSRPGHNTEAFF

size: NA
D: NA
J: TRBJ2-5
V: TRBV19
DNA: TGTGCCAGCAGCGATCAGAGGGGGGAGACCCAGTACTTC
CDR3: CASSDQRGETQYF

size: medium-sized
D: NA
J: TRBJ2-2
V: TRBV6-4
DNA: TGTGCCAGCAGTGAGGGGGACACCGGGGAGCTGTTTTTT
CDR3: CASSEGDTGELFF

size: NA
D: NA
J: TRBJ2-3
V: TRBV7-3
DNA: TGTGCCAGCAGCTTAACCTCTAGGGGGGAGGGAACAGATACGCAGTATTTT
CDR3: CASSLTSRGEGTDTQYF

size: NA
D: NA
J: TRBJ2-7
V: TRBV12-3/TRBV12-4
DNA: TGTGCCAGCACCCCCTTTGACAGTACCTACGAGCAGTACTTC
CDR3: CASTPFDSTYEQYF

size: many
D: NA
J: TRBJ2-5
V: TRBV29-1
DNA: TGCAGCGCCTCGTACGGCGGAGCTCAAGAGACCCAGTACTTC
CDR3: CSASYGGAQETQYF

size: NA
D: TRBD2
J: TRBJ2-2
V: TRBV14
DNA: TGTGCCAGCAGCCAACTGGCGGGAGCGACCGGGGAGCTGTTTTTT
CDR3: CASSQLAGATGELFF

size: NA
D: TRBD2
J: TRBJ2-1
V: TRBV9
DNA: TGTGCCAGCAACGTAGCGGGAGGGCTCAATGAGCAGTTCTTC
CDR3: CASNVAGGLNEQFF

size: NA
D: NA
J: TRBJ2-7
V: TRBV20-1
DNA: TGCAGTGCTAGACCTGTCAGGGTAGCCTCCTACGAGCAGTACTTC
CDR3: CSARPVRVASYEQYF

size: NA
D: NA
J: TRBJ1-1
V: TRBV7-9
DNA: TGTGCCAGCAGCTCACCAAAGGGGTGGGACACTGAAGCTTTCTTT
CDR3: CASSSPKGWDTEAFF

size: NA
D: TRBD2
J: TRBJ2-7
V: TRBV18
DNA: TGTGCCAGCTCACCAGGGTTTAGCGGGCCCTTACTAAACTACGAGCAGTACTTC
CDR3: CASSPGFSGPLLNYEQYF

size: once
D: NA
J: TRBJ1-5
V: TRBV20-1
DNA: TGCAGTGCTAGGGGGACACCTTATAGCAATCAGCCCCAGCATTTT
CDR3: CSARGTPYSNQPQHF

size: NA
D: TRBD1
J: TRBJ2-1
V: TRBV7-9
DNA: TGTGCCAGCAGCTTAGTAGCAGGGGGCGCCAGGCGCGATGAGCAGTTCTTC
CDR3: CASSLVAGGARRDEQFF

size: NA
D: NA
J: TRBJ2-2
V: TRBV11-2
DNA: TGTGCCAGCAGCAGGGAACAGGGATCCGATGGCGGGGAGCTGTTTTTT
CDR3: CASSREQGSDGGELFF

size: NA
D: NA
J: TRBJ1-2
V: TRBV10-3
DNA: TGTGCCATCAGTGAGTCGATAGGCAGCCTATTCTATGGCTACACCTTC
CDR3: CAISESIGSLFYGYTF